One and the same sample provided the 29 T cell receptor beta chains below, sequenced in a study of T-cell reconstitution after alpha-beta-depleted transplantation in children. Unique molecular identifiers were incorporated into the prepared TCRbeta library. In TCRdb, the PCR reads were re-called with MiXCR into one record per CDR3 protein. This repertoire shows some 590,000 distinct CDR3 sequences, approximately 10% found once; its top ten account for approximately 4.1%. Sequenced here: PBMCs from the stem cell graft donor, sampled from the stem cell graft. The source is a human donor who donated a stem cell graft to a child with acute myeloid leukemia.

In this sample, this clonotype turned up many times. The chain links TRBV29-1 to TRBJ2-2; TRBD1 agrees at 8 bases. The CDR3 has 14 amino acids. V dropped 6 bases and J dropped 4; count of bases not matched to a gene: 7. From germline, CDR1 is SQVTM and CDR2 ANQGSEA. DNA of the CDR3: TGCAGCGTGGAGGGACAGGAGTCCACCGGGGAGCTGTTTTTT. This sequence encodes CSVEGQESTGELFF.

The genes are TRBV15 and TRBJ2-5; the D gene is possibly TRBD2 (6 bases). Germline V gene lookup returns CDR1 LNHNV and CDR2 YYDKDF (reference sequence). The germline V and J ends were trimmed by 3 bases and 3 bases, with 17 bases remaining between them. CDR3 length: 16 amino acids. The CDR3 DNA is TGTGCCACCAGCAGTCCTCCGAGGGCGGGAAAAGAGACCCAGTACTTC. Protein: CATSSPPRAGKETQYF.

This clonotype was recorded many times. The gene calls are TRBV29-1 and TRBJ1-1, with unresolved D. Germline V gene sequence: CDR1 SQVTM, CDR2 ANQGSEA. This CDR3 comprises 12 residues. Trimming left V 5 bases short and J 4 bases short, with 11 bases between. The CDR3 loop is CSVLERLTEAFF. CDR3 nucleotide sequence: TGCAGCGTTCTTGAGAGGCTCACTGAAGCTTTCTTT.

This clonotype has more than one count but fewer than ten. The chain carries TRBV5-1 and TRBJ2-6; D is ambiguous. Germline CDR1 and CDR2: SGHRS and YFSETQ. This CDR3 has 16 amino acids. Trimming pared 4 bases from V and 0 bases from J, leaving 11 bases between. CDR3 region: CASSIGQVSGANVLTF. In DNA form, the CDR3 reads TGCGCCAGCAGCATCGGCCAGGTCTCTGGGGCCAACGTCCTGACTTTC. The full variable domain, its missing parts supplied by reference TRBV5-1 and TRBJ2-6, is KAGVTQTPRYLIKTRGQQVTLSCSPISGHRSVSWYQQTPGQGLQFLFEYFSETQRNKGNFPGRFSGRQFSNSRSEMNVSTLELGDSALYLCASSIGQVSGANVLTFGAGSRLTVL.

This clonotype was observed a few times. The CDR3 loop reads CASSLDAAGGSYNEQFF. In DNA form, the CDR3 reads TGCGCCAGCAGCTTGGATGCAGCGGGAGGTTCCTACAATGAGCAGTTCTTC. The rearrangement uses TRBV5-1 and TRBJ2-1, with 9 bases identical to TRBD2. Germline assignment: CDR1 SGHRS and CDR2 YFSETQ. Losses at the gene ends were 0 bases for V and 1 base for J; bases not matched to a gene: 5. This CDR3 region has 17 residues.

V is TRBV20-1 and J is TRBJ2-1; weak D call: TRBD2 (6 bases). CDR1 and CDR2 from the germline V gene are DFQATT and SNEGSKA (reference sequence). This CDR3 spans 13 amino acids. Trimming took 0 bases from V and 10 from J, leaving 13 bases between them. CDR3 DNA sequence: TGCAGTGCTAGAGACCCCTTGGGGAGGGAGCAGTTCTTC. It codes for CSARDPLGREQFF.

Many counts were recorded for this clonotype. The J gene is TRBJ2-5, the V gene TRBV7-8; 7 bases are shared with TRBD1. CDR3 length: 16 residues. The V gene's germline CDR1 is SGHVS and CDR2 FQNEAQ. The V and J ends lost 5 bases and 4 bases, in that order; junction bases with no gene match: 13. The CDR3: CASSTPPYRGRETQYF. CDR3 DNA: TGTGCCAGCAGCACCCCGCCGTACAGGGGTAGAGAGACCCAGTACTTC. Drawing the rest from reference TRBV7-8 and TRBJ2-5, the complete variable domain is GAGVSQSPRYKVAKRGQDVALRCDPISGHVSLFWYQQALGQGPEFLTYFQNEAQLDKSGLPSDRFFAERPEGSVSTLKIQRTQQEDSAVYLCASSTPPYRGRETQYFGPGTRLLVL.

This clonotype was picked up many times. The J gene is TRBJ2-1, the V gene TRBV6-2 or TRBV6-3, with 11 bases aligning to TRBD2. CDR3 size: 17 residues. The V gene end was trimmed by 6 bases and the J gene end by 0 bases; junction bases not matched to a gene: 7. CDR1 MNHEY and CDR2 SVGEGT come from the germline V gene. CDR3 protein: CASRALSGRVSYNEQFF. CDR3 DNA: TGTGCCAGCAGGGCGCTTAGCGGGAGGGTCTCCTACAATGAGCAGTTCTTC.

CDR3: CASSLTNRGEAFF. CDR3 DNA: TGTGCCAGCAGCTTAACGAACAGGGGTGAAGCTTTCTTT. V usage is TRBV7-3 and J usage is TRBJ1-1, with 7 bases matching TRBD1. The germline CDR1 and CDR2 sequences are SGHTA and FQGTGA. The CDR3 spans 13 residues. The trim removed 0 bases at V and 7 bases at J, leaving 2 bases unmatched.

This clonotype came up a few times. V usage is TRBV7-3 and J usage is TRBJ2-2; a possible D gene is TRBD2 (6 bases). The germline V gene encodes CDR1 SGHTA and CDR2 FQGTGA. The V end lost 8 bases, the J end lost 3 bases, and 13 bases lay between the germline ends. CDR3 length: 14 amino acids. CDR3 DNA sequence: TGTGCCAGCGCTACGGGGGTTCACACCGGGGAGCTGTTTTTT. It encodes CASATGVHTGELFF.

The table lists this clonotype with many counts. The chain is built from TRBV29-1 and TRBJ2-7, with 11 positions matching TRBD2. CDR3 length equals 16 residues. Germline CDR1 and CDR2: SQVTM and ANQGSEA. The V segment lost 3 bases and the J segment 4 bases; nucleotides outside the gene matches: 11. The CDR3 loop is CSVDSKTSGIGYEQYF. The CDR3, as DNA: TGCAGCGTTGATTCGAAGACTAGCGGGATAGGTTACGAGCAGTACTTC.

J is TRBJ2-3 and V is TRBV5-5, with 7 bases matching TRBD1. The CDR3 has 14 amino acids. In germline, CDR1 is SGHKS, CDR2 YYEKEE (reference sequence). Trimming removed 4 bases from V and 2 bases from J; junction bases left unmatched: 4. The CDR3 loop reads CASSGDSLTDTQYF. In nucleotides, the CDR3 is TGTGCCAGCAGCGGGGACAGCCTCACAGATACGCAGTATTTT. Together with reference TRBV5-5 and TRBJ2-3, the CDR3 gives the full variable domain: DAGVTQSPTHLIKTRGQQVTLRCSPISGHKSVSWYQQVLGQGPQFIFQYYEKEERGRGNFPDRFSARQFPNYSSELNVNALLLGDSALYLCASSGDSLTDTQYFGPGTRLTVL.

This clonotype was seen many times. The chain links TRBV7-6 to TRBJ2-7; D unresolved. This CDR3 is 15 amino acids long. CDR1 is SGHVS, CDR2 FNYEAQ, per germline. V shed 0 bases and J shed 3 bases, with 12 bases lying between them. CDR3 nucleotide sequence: TGTGCCAGCAGCTTAGCTCATAGGCTGGACTACGAGCAGTACTTC. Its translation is CASSLAHRLDYEQYF.

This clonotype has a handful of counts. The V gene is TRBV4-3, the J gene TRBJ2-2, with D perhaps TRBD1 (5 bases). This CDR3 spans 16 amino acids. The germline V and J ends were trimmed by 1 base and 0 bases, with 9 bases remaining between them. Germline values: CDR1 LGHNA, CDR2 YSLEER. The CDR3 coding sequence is TGCGCCAGCAGCCAAGGGGGCGGCGCGAACACCGGGGAGCTGTTTTTT. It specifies CASSQGGGANTGELFF.

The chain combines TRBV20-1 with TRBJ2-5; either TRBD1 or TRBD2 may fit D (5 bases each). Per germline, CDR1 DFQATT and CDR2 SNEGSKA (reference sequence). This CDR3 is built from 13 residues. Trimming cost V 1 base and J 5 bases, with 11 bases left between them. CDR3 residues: CSARVGGRETQYF. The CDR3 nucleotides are TGCAGTGCTAGAGTTGGGGGACGCGAGACCCAGTACTTC.

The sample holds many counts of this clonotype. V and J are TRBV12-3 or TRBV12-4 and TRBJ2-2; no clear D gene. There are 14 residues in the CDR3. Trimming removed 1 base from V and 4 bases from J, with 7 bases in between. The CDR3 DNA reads TGTGCCAGCAGTTTAGTAAAGAGCACCGGGGAGCTGTTTTTT. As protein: CASSLVKSTGELFF.

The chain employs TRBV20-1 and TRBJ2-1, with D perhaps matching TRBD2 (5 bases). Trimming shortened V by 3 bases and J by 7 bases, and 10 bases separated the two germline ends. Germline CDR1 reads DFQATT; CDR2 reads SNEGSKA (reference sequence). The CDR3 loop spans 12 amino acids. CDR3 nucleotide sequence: TGCAGTGCTAGTAGAACGGGAAATGAGCAGTTCTTC. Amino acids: CSASRTGNEQFF.

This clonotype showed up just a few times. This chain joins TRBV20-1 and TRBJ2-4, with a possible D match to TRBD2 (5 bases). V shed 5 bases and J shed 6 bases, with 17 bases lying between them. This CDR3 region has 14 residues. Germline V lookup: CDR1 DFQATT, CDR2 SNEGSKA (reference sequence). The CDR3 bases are TGCAGTGCTTTCCCCTACCGCGCGGGAAACATTCAGTACTTC. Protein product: CSAFPYRAGNIQYF.

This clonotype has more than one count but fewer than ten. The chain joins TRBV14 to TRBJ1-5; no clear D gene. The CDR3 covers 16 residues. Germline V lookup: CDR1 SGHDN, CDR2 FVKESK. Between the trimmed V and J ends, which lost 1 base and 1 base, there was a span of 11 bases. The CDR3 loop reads CASSQVSAGSNQPQHF. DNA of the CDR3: TGTGCCAGCAGCCAAGTCTCGGCGGGGAGCAATCAGCCCCAGCATTTT.

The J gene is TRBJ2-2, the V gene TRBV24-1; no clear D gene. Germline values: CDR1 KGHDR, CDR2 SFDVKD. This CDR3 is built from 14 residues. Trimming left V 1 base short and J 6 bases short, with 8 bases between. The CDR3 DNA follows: TGTGCCACCAGTGATTTAAAATATCCCGGGGAGCTGTTTTTT. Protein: CATSDLKYPGELFF.

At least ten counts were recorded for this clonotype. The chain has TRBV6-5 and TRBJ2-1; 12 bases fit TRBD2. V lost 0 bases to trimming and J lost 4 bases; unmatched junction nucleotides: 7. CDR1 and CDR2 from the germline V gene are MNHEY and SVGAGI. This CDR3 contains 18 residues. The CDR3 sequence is CASSYSSLAGGRYNEQFF. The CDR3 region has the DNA TGTGCCAGCAGTTACTCGAGCCTAGCGGGAGGGCGTTACAATGAGCAGTTCTTC.

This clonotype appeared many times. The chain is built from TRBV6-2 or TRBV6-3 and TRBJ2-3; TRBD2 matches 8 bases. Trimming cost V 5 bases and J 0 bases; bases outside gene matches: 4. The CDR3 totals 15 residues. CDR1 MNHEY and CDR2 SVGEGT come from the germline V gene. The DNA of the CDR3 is TGTGCCAGCAGTCCGGGACTAGTGAGCACAGATACGCAGTATTTT. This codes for CASSPGLVSTDTQYF.

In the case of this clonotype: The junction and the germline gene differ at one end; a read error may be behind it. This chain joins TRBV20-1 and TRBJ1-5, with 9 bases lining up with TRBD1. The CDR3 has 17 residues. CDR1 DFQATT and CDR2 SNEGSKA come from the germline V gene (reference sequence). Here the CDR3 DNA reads TGCAGCGCTAGAGTTTACGGACAGGGGCTCAACAATCAGCCCCAGCATTTT. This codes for CSARVYGQGLNNQPQHF.

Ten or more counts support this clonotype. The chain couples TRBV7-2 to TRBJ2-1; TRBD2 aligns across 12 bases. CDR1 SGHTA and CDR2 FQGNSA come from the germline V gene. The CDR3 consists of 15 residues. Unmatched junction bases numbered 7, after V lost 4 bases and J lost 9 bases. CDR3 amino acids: CASSSLAGGSGEQFF. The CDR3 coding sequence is TGTGCCAGCAGCTCCCTAGCGGGAGGGTCGGGTGAGCAGTTCTTC.

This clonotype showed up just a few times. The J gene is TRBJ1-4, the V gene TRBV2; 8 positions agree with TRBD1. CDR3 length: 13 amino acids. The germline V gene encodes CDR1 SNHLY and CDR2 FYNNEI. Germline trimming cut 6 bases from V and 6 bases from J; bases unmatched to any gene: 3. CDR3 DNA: TGTGCCAGCAGCGGGACAGGACATGAAAAACTGTTTTTT. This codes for CASSGTGHEKLFF.

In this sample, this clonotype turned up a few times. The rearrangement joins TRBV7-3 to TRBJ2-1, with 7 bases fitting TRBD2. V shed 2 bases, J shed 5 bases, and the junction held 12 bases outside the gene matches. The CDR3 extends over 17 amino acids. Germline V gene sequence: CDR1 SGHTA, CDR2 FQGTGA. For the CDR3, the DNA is TGTGCCAGCAGCTTATTCCCTCGCGGGAGCTCGGACAATGAGCAGTTCTTC. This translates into CASSLFPRGSSDNEQFF.

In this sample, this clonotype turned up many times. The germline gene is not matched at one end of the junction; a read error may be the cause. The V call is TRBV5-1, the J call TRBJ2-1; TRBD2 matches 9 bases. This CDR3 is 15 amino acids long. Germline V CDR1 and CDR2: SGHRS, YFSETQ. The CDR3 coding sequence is TGTGCCAGCAGCTTAAGGCTAGCGGGGAACAATGAGCAGTTCTTC. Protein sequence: CASSLRLAGNNEQFF.

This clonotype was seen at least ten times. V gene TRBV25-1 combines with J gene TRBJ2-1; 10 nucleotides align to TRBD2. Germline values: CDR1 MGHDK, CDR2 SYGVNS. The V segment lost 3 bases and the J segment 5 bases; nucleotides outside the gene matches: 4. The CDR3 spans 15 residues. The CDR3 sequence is CASSDPSGRDNEQFF. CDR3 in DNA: TGTGCCAGCAGTGATCCTAGCGGGAGAGACAATGAGCAGTTCTTC.

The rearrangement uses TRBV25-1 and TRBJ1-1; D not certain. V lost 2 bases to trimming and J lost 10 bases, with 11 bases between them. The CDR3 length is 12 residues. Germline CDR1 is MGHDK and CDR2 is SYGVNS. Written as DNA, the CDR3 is TGTGCCAGCAGTGAAGGGTCTTTAGGAGCTTTCTTT. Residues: CASSEGSLGAFF.